This record covers a single T cell receptor (beta chain). The data derive from a study of high-grade serous ovarian cancer treatment subgroups. Sequencing was performed with immunoSEQ multiplex PCR; in TCRdb, only in-frame clones are kept and a portion is missing. The table has around 30,000 clones, around 84% seen once; the top ten hold under 2.5%. Tumor tissue was taken before any definitive surgery or chemotherapy was given. The CDR3 consists of 16 residues. Trimming removed 8 bases from V and 1 base from J, with 21 bases in between. From germline, CDR1 is MDHEN and CDR2 SYDVKM. This chain joins TRBV28 and TRBJ2-7; tentatively, D is TRBD1 or TRBD2 (5 bases each). Sequencing used tumor tissue. The sequence came from a human donor with high-grade serous ovarian cancer. This CDR3 is CASHNPRGPLSYEQYF. The CDR3 coding sequence is TGTGCCAGCCATAATCCGAGGGGTCCTCTTTCCTACGAGCAGTACTTC.